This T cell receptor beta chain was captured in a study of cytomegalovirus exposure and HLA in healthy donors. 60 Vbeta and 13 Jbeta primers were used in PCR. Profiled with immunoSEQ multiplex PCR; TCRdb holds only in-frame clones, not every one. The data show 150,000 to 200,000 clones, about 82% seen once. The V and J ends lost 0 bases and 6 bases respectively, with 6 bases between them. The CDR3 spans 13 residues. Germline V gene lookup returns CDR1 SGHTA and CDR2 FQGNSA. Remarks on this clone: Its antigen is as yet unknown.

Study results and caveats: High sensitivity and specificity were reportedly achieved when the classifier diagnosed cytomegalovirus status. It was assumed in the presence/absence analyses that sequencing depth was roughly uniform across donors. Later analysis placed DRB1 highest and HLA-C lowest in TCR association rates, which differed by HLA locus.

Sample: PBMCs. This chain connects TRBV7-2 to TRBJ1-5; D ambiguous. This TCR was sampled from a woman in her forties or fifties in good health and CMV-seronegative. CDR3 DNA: TGTGCCAGCAGCTTAGCACGGGGTCAGCCCCAGCATTTT. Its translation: CASSLARGQPQHF.